The 9 T cell receptor beta chains below come from one sample, sequenced in a study of T cell repertoires in cytomegalovirus infection (dated 2019 in TCRdb). Their antigens remain unidentified. The reads were generated on an Illumina HiSeq 1500. TCRdb passed the public sequencing reads through fastp at Q25 and MiXCR, retaining productive beta sequences. Rows are combined by CDR3 protein, so each entry shows the most common genes and DNA. For this sample the table gives roughly 120,000 distinct CDR3 sequences, of which approximately 28% were detected only once. Roughly 77% of the sample lies in the top ten. The treatment or condition label corresponds to: in vitro stimulation with specific CMV peptide epitopes to enrich CMV-specific T cells. The sample consisted of CD8+ T cells from cultured PBMCs, taken from culture after CMV antigen stimulation. The receptors shown here come from a human donor in good health (CMV status not recorded). Some clones in this sample may be carry-over from other donors' samples.

This clonotype came up a few times. The genes are TRBV18 and TRBJ2-7; D remains unclear. Germline values: CDR1 KGHSH, CDR2 LQKENI. There are 15 residues in the CDR3. V dropped 4 bases and J dropped 5 bases, with 18 bases sitting between them. The CDR3 protein is CASSQGNRLADEQYF. The CDR3 nucleotides are TGTGCCAGCTCACAGGGAAATAGGCTCGCCGACGAGCAGTACTTC.

There are many counts of this clonotype. V and J are TRBV10-3 and TRBJ2-3; D is uncertain. The CDR3 extends over 15 amino acids. Trimming stripped 0 bases from V and 2 bases from J, with 9 bases between. Germline V gives CDR1 ENHRY, CDR2 SYGVKD. The DNA of the CDR3 is TGTGCCATCAGTGAGTCGTTTGCGGACACAGATACGCAGTATTTT. This sequence encodes CAISESFADTDTQYF.

The V gene is TRBV5-6, the J gene TRBJ1-5; D is uncertain. Trimming pared 3 bases from V and 2 bases from J, leaving 15 bases between. From germline, CDR1 is SGHDT and CDR2 YYEEEE. The CDR3 loop spans 16 amino acids. CDR3 sequence: CASSSGDTAGNQPQHF. Written as DNA, the CDR3 is TGTGCCAGCAGCTCGGGCGACACGGCCGGCAATCAGCCCCAGCATTTT.

Ten or more counts support this clonotype. This chain links TRBV9 with TRBJ2-2; the D gene is possibly TRBD1 (6 bases). Trimming took 2 bases from V and 3 from J, leaving 14 bases between them. CDR3 size: 16 residues. Germline V lookup: CDR1 SGDLS, CDR2 YYNGEE. CDR3 coding DNA: TGTGCCAGCAGCGTCCAATATGACAGGTACACCGGGGAGCTGTTTTTT. Amino acids: CASSVQYDRYTGELFF.

The chain recombines TRBV12-3 or TRBV12-4 with TRBJ1-1, with D possibly being TRBD1 (6 bases). Trimming left V 4 bases short and J 10 bases short, with 13 bases between. CDR3 length equals 12 residues. CDR3 sequence: CASSYRARGAFF. The CDR3 bases are TGTGCCAGCAGTTACAGGGCTAGAGGAGCTTTCTTT.

This clonotype came up a few times. CDR3 protein: CASSAGGGDHQPQHF. The CDR3 bases are TGTGCCAGCAGTGCGGGAGGGGGGGATCATCAGCCCCAGCATTTT. The V and J genes are TRBV2 and TRBJ1-5; weak D call: TRBD1 (6 bases). CDR1 and CDR2 from the germline V gene are SNHLY and FYNNEI. The germline V and J ends were trimmed by 4 bases and 5 bases, with 15 bases remaining between them. There are 15 residues in the CDR3.

This clonotype was seen at least ten times. CDR3 in amino acids: CASREGSSGAYEQYF. DNA of the CDR3: TGTGCCAGCAGGGAGGGGTCTAGCGGGGCCTACGAGCAGTACTTC. The chain uses TRBV2 and TRBJ2-7; 9 positions match TRBD2. This CDR3 region has 15 residues. Germline CDR1 is SNHLY and CDR2 is FYNNEI. Germline trimming cut 6 bases from V and 2 bases from J; bases unmatched to any gene: 8.

This clonotype came up many times. The chain is built from TRBV4-1 and TRBJ1-1, with 9 bases aligning to TRBD1. With 3 bases clipped from V and 4 bases from J, the junction kept 6 bases outside the gene matches. CDR1 is MGHRA and CDR2 is YSYEKL in the germline V gene. The CDR3 covers 15 residues. The CDR3 protein is CASSQTRQGGTEAFF. Written as DNA, the CDR3 is TGCGCCAGCAGCCAGACGAGACAGGGGGGCACTGAAGCTTTCTTT.

In this sample, this clonotype turned up a few times. The V gene is TRBV25-1, the J gene TRBJ2-1; D uncertain. Per the germline V gene, CDR1 is MGHDK and CDR2 is SYGVNS. The CDR3 has 11 residues. Trimming pared 3 bases from V and 5 bases from J, leaving 2 bases between. The CDR3 region has the DNA TGTGCCAGCAGTGACAACAATGAGCAGTTCTTC. It encodes CASSDNNEQFF.